These 25 T cell receptor beta chains originate from one sample sequenced in a study of regulatory T cells in long-lasting Graves disease. For TCR beta, libraries came from iRepertoire HTBI primers and Arm-PCR of CDR3 regions. TCRdb called the multiplex PCR reads again in MiXCR, with one record for every CDR3 protein. The data hold 400,000 to 550,000 distinct CDR3 sequences, with under 15% observed a single time. The time point: newly diagnosed GD, antithyroid drugs for less than 3 months. Scientists built the TCR library using RNA that was extracted from PBMCs. This sample also belongs to another study, concerning T cells in Graves' hyperthyroidism and ophthalmopathy.

The sample here was peripheral blood mononuclear cells (PBMCs), taken at new diagnosis, from a patient treated with antithyroid drugs. The receptors originated from a woman in her twenties or thirties with Graves disease.

At least ten counts were recorded for this clonotype. This chain uses TRBV24-1 with TRBJ2-1; D tentatively fits TRBD1 or TRBD2 (5 bases each). This CDR3 is 16 amino acids long. Trimming stripped 2 bases from V and 2 bases from J, with 12 bases between. CDR1 is KGHDR and CDR2 is SFDVKD in the germline V gene. The CDR3 loop reads CATSDSSGTAYNEQFF. Here the CDR3 DNA reads TGTGCCACCAGTGATTCTTCCGGGACGGCCTACAATGAGCAGTTCTTC.

At least ten counts were recorded for this clonotype. V usage is TRBV11-3 and J usage is TRBJ2-2, with D unclear. Per the germline V gene, CDR1 is SGHNT and CDR2 is YENEEA. Trimming removed 0 bases from V and 6 bases from J, with 5 bases in between. CDR3 length equals 13 residues. This CDR3 is CASSLDSPGELFF. CDR3 nucleotides: TGTGCCAGCAGCTTAGATTCCCCCGGGGAGCTGTTTTTT.

This clonotype was picked up many times. This CDR3 is CASSRPGQGELPTNEQYF. DNA of the CDR3: TGTGCCAGCAGCCGACCGGGACAGGGGGAGCTGCCTACTAACGAGCAGTACTTC. The J gene is TRBJ2-7, the V gene TRBV11-3; 11 nucleotides align to TRBD1. The junction had 17 bases not matched to a gene; V was cut back by 5 bases and J by 5 bases. The CDR3 contains 18 residues. CDR1 and CDR2 from the germline V gene are SGHNT and YENEEA.

This chain joins TRBV20-1 and TRBJ1-2, with TRBD1 as a possible D gene (6 bases). V was clipped by 5 bases and J by 4 bases, with 17 bases between them. Germline loops: CDR1 DFQATT, CDR2 SNEGSKA (reference sequence). The CDR3 totals 14 residues. This chain's CDR3 is CSAGDGQRGYGYTF. CDR3 DNA sequence: TGCAGTGCTGGGGACGGACAGAGGGGCTATGGCTACACCTTC.

This clonotype was recorded at least ten times. The chain joins TRBV11-1 to TRBJ2-7; TRBD1 matches 8 bases. The J segment lost 1 base and the V segment lost 5 bases, leaving 7 bases of the junction unmatched. The CDR3 sequence is 15 residues long. CDR1 is SGHAT, CDR2 FQDESV, per germline (reference sequence). This CDR3 reads CASSPRTGMSYEQYF. CDR3 nucleotides: TGTGCCAGCAGCCCAAGGACAGGGATGTCCTACGAGCAGTACTTC.

This clonotype was seen at least ten times. The CDR3 region is CASSPGLGAETQYF. The CDR3 DNA follows: TGTGCCAGCAGCCCGGGACTAGGTGCAGAGACCCAGTACTTC. V usage is TRBV7-2 and J usage is TRBJ2-5, with TRBD2 matching 8 bases. Germline V gene data show CDR1 as SGHTA and CDR2 as FQGNSA. V was clipped by 5 bases and J by 4 bases; unmatched bases: 6. The CDR3 runs to 14 residues.

The chain links TRBV9 to TRBJ2-3; D not resolved. The germline V gene has CDR1 SGDLS and CDR2 YYNGEE. Trimming took off 3 bases at V and 6 bases at J, with 14 bases between the two ends. There are 14 residues in the CDR3. CDR3: CASSGSLYSDTQYF. In DNA, the CDR3 is TGTGCCAGCAGCGGTAGTCTGTATTCTGATACGCAGTATTTT. The variable domain in full, with the rest retrieved from reference TRBV9 and TRBJ2-3, is DSGVTQTPKHLITATGQRVTLRCSPRSGDLSVYWYQQSLDQGLQFLIQYYNGEERAKGNILERFSAQQFPDLHSELNLSSLELGDSALYFCASSGSLYSDTQYFGPGTRLTVL.

In its sample, this clonotype was seen many times. This chain connects TRBV13 to TRBJ1-1; 7 bases align to TRBD1. The CDR3 length is 16 residues. The germline V gene encodes CDR1 PRHDT and CDR2 FYEKMQ (reference sequence). The V segment lost 3 bases and the J segment 6 bases; nucleotides outside the gene matches: 13. This CDR3 is CASSLSIATGRPEAFF. DNA of the CDR3: TGTGCCAGCAGCTTGTCTATTGCGACAGGGAGGCCTGAAGCTTTCTTT.

Many counts were recorded for this clonotype. The rearrangement joins TRBV2 to TRBJ2-7; 7 bases match TRBD2. This CDR3 has 15 residues. V dropped 5 bases and J dropped 9; count of bases not matched to a gene: 16. Germline CDR1 SNHLY, CDR2 FYNNEI. CDR3 nucleotide sequence: TGTGCCAGCAGTCCTCCCCGGTTGACTCCGGGGGGGCAGTACTTC. It specifies CASSPPRLTPGGQYF.

The rearrangement joins TRBV19 to TRBJ1-4; D remains ambiguous. The germline V and J ends were trimmed by 3 bases and 0 bases, with 8 bases remaining between them. The CDR3 contains 15 residues. Per the germline V gene, CDR1 is LNHDA and CDR2 is SQIVND (reference sequence). The CDR3 loop is CASSIRSSTNEKLFF. In nucleotides, the CDR3 is TGTGCCAGTAGTATTAGGAGTTCAACTAATGAAAAACTGTTTTTT. The entire variable domain, with the rest obtained from reference TRBV19 and TRBJ1-4, is as follows: DGGITQSPKYLFRKEGQNVTLSCEQNLNHDAMYWYRQDPGQGLRLIYYSQIVNDFQKGDIAEGYSVSREKKESFPLTVTSAQKNPTAFYLCASSIRSSTNEKLFFGSGTQLSVL.

This clonotype was counted ten times or more. The V gene is TRBV3-1, the J gene TRBJ1-2; D is uncertain. V was trimmed by 0 bases and J by 4 bases, leaving 6 bases between them. There are 13 residues in the CDR3. Germline CDR1 reads LGHDT; CDR2 reads YNNKEL (reference sequence). This chain's CDR3 is CASSQDPGYGYTF. The CDR3 coding sequence is TGTGCCAGCAGCCAAGATCCGGGCTATGGCTACACCTTC.

Ten or more counts support this clonotype. The genes are TRBV6-5 and TRBJ2-2; 9 bases align to TRBD2. Germline V gene lookup returns CDR1 MNHEY and CDR2 SVGAGI. V was clipped by 1 base and J by 4 bases; unmatched bases: 7. The CDR3 sequence is 17 residues long. CDR3 nucleotides: TGTGCCAGCAGTTACTGGGCTAGCGGGACGGGCACCGGGGAGCTGTTTTTT. It translates to CASSYWASGTGTGELFF.

This clonotype has just a few counts. The rearrangement links TRBV6-1 to TRBJ2-1; D might be TRBD1 or TRBD2, each matching 5 bases. The CDR3 contains 13 residues. Trimming removed 2 bases from V and 10 bases from J, with 12 bases in between. Germline V gives CDR1 MNHNS, CDR2 SASEGT. CDR3 DNA sequence: TGTGCCAGCAGTGAAAAGCTGGGGACCGAGCAGTTCTTC. Translating it yields CASSEKLGTEQFF.

This clonotype was counted between two and nine times. The chain recombines TRBV4-1 with TRBJ2-3; D may be TRBD2 (5 bases). The ends were cut back, 6 bases at V and 4 bases at J, with 14 bases in the middle. CDR3 length equals 14 residues. In germline, CDR1 is MGHRA, CDR2 YSYEKL. The CDR3 DNA reads TGCGCCAGCAGACTAACGGAGGTAGCAGATACGCAGTATTTT. Residues: CASRLTEVADTQYF.

This clonotype was observed many times. The chain employs TRBV28 and TRBJ2-1; 14 nucleotides agree with TRBD2. Germline V gene data show CDR1 as MDHEN and CDR2 as SYDVKM. J gave up 7 bases and V 7 bases, and 12 bases lay outside the gene matches. This CDR3 comprises 17 residues. The CDR3 DNA sequence: TGTGCCAGCATTAATCAACCGGGACTAGCGGGAGAGAATGAGCAGTTCTTC. This gives the protein CASINQPGLAGENEQFF.

The chain couples TRBV29-1 to TRBJ2-1; possible D gene TRBD2, 6 bases. The CDR3 contains 15 residues. Germline CDR1 and CDR2: SQVTM and ANQGSEA. Trimming removed 0 bases at V and 2 bases at J, with 11 bases between. The CDR3 nucleotides are TGCAGCGTTGAAGATTGGAGGGACCCCTACAATGAGCAGTTCTTC. This codes for CSVEDWRDPYNEQFF.

As regards this clonotype: This may arise from a read error, as a much more abundant clone is one base away. The rearrangement uses TRBV24-1 and TRBJ2-5; unclear D gene. The V gene's germline CDR1 is KGHDR and CDR2 SFDVKD. CDR3 length: 15 residues. The CDR3 nucleotides read TGTGCCACCAGTGATTTGCTAGGGAAACAAGGGACCCAGTACTTC. Translating gives CATSDLLGKQGTQYF.

V is TRBV5-4 and J is TRBJ2-5; D uncertain. The germline V and J ends were trimmed by 4 bases and 4 bases, with 17 bases remaining between them. This CDR3 contains 15 residues. Looked up from germline, CDR1 is SGHNT and CDR2 is YYREEE (reference sequence). The CDR3 region has the DNA TGTGCCAGCAGCCAACAAAAGGGTGAAAGAGAGACCCAGTACTTC. The encoded protein is CASSQQKGERETQYF.

This clonotype has at least ten counts. V and J are TRBV6-5 and TRBJ2-5; D ambiguous. V lost 2 bases and J lost 1, with 5 bases in between. The germline gives CDR1 MNHEY, CDR2 SVGAGI. This CDR3 has 13 amino acids. CDR3 amino acids: CASSYDSQETQYF. The CDR3 coding sequence is TGTGCCAGCAGTTACGACTCCCAAGAGACCCAGTACTTC.

The chain joins TRBV14 to TRBJ1-1; a possible D gene is TRBD1 (6 bases). The CDR3 length is 12 residues. Between the trimmed V and J ends, which lost 6 bases and 4 bases, there was a span of 9 bases. CDR1 is SGHDN and CDR2 is FVKESK in the germline V gene. CDR3 region: CASRKGGTEAFF. DNA for the CDR3: TGTGCCAGCAGGAAGGGGGGCACTGAAGCTTTCTTT.

Of note for this clonotype: This sequence may be a read error, since a much larger clone differs from it by one base. The rearrangement joins TRBV6-1 to TRBJ2-5, with D maybe TRBD2 (6 bases). From germline, CDR1 is MNHNS and CDR2 SASEGT. This CDR3 has 15 amino acids. The CDR3 loop is CTSSTLASATRTQYF. The CDR3 nucleotides read TGTACCAGCTCCACGTTGGCTAGCGCTACCAGGACCCAGTACTTC.

This chain joins TRBV5-6 and TRBJ2-4; D call uncertain. From germline, CDR1 is SGHDT and CDR2 YYEEEE. The CDR3 is made up of 16 amino acids. The ends were cut back, 4 bases at V and 2 bases at J, with 16 bases in the middle. CDR3 coding DNA: TGTGCCAGCAGCCAGTACGAAGGGTTGACCAAAAACATTCAGTACTTC. It yields the protein CASSQYEGLTKNIQYF.

The sample holds a few counts of this clonotype. As DNA, the CDR3 is TGTGCCAGCAGCGTAGCTTCCAGGGCCTCTGGAAACACCATATATTTT. It is translated as CASSVASRASGNTIYF. This rearrangement joins TRBV9 to TRBJ1-3; perhaps TRBD1 as D (5 bases). The germline CDR1 and CDR2 sequences are SGDLS and YYNGEE. The CDR3 has 16 amino acids. Trimming removed 0 bases from V and 0 bases from J, with 10 bases in between.

The chain couples TRBV6-2 or TRBV6-3 to TRBJ2-3; TRBD1 matches 7 bases. V gave up 6 bases and J gave up 3 bases; unmatched junction bases: 9. Germline lookup yields CDR1 MNHEY and CDR2 SVGEGT. The CDR3 has 15 amino acids. Here the CDR3 DNA reads TGTGCCAGCAGACGACAGGGTGGAGGTACAGATACGCAGTATTTT. Translation: CASRRQGGGTDTQYF.

The chain has TRBV5-6 and TRBJ2-7; the D gene is possibly TRBD1 (6 bases). The ends were cut back, 6 bases at V and 4 bases at J, with 17 bases in the middle. The CDR3 totals 14 residues. CDR1 SGHDT and CDR2 YYEEEE come from the germline V gene. The CDR3 loop is CASTSGGGAYEQYF. In DNA form, the CDR3 reads TGTGCCAGCACCTCTGGTGGGGGCGCATACGAGCAGTACTTC.